Below, 6 T cell receptor beta chains from the same sample are listed, as sequenced in a study of cytomegalovirus exposure and HLA in healthy donors. A multiplex PCR was run with 60 Vbeta primers and 13 Jbeta primers. Using immunoSEQ multiplex PCR, the repertoire was profiled, and TCRdb retains in-frame clones only, with some absent. The sample's table shows some 200,000 clones. The sequenced material came from PBMCs. Source of these receptors: a woman younger than 35 in good health and CMV-seropositive.

The chain has TRBV19 and TRBJ2-1; the match to TRBD1 covers 9 bases. The CDR3 totals 14 residues. Unmatched junction bases numbered 5, after V lost 7 bases and J lost 4 bases. The germline CDR1 and CDR2 sequences are LNHDA and SQIVND (reference sequence). CDR3 amino acids: CASKGQGLYNEQFF. The CDR3 DNA is TGTGCCAGTAAGGGACAGGGACTATACAATGAGCAGTTCTTC.

The rearrangement joins TRBV2 to TRBJ2-5; 10 bases fit TRBD1. This CDR3 is 15 amino acids long. Germline V gene data show CDR1 as SNHLY and CDR2 as FYNNEI. J lost 5 bases, V lost 4 bases, and 7 bases had no gene match. The CDR3 sequence: CASSGKEGQGETQYF. Written as DNA, the CDR3 is TGTGCCAGCAGTGGAAAGGAGGGACAGGGGGAGACCCAGTACTTC.

This rearrangement joins TRBV27 to TRBJ1-2; a possible D gene is TRBD1 (6 bases). CDR1 MNHEY and CDR2 SMNVEV come from the germline V gene (reference sequence). With 5 bases removed from V and 4 bases from J, the gap between germline ends came to 20 bases. There are 16 residues in the CDR3. CDR3 sequence (DNA): TGTGCCAGCAGTGTAGCGGGCCGGGGGACATTCTATGGCTACACCTTC. It yields the protein CASSVAGRGTFYGYTF.

The V gene is TRBV5-1, the J gene TRBJ2-3; D remains unclear. Germline CDR1 SGHRS, CDR2 YFSETQ. There are 12 residues in the CDR3. V dropped 2 bases and J dropped 2 bases, with 3 bases sitting between them. The CDR3, as DNA: TGCGCCAGCAGCTTCCACACAGATACGCAGTATTTT. This gives the protein CASSFHTDTQYF.

The chain couples TRBV7-9 to TRBJ1-3; D possibly corresponds to TRBD1 (5 bases). V shed 1 base and J shed 0 bases, with 13 bases lying between them. The CDR3 covers 17 residues. In germline, CDR1 is SEHNR, CDR2 FQNEAQ (reference sequence). The CDR3 here is CASSLGAGSFSGNTIYF. The CDR3 DNA follows: TGTGCCAGCAGCTTAGGCGCAGGGTCCTTCTCTGGAAACACCATATATTTT.

The CDR3 DNA reads TGTGCCAGCAGGACTCTTCACCACGAGCAGTACTTC. Its protein product is CASRTLHHEQYF. V and J are TRBV6-1 and TRBJ2-7; D ambiguous. CDR3 length equals 12 residues. Germline CDR1 MNHNS, CDR2 SASEGT. V lost 6 bases to trimming and J lost 5 bases, with 11 bases between them.